The 17 T cell receptor beta chains below come from one sample, sequenced in a study of early T cells in non-severe SARS-CoV-2 infection. TCRdb reprocessed the 5' RACE reads with MiXCR, giving one entry per CDR3 protein. This sample yields some 60,000 distinct CDR3 sequences, of which over 7.5% are seen a single time; 8% to 9% belongs to the top ten. Sequencing was carried out using whole blood. The receptors come from an adult who was a healthcare worker with PCR-confirmed SARS-CoV-2 infection or an uninfected control (not recorded which).

The chain carries TRBV7-3 and TRBJ2-3, with 7 bases identical to TRBD1. V trimming: 5 bases; J trimming: 2 bases; junction bases outside the gene matches: 7. The CDR3 extends over 15 amino acids. CDR1 and CDR2 (germline): SGHTA, FQGTGA. CDR3 region: CASSPTGTPTDTQYF. The DNA for the CDR3 is TGTGCCAGCAGCCCGACAGGGACACCCACAGATACGCAGTATTTT. Supplemented by reference TRBV7-3 and TRBJ2-3, the full variable domain reads GAGVSQTPSNKVTEKGKYVELRCDPISGHTALYWYRQSLGQGPEFLIYFQGTGAADDSGLPNDRFFAVRPEGSVSTLKIQRTERGDSAVYLCASSPTGTPTDTQYFGPGTRLTVL.

As regards this clonotype: A single base separates this from a much larger clone, so it may be a read error. The chain combines TRBV20-1 with TRBJ2-7; unclear D gene. The CDR3 loop spans 12 amino acids. Germline V gene sequence: CDR1 DFQATT, CDR2 SNEGSKA (reference sequence). CDR3 in DNA: TGCAGTGCTAGTTTTGACTCCTACGAGCTGTACTTC. Translated, it gives CSASFDSYELYF.

This clonotype has a handful of counts. V and J are TRBV29-1 and TRBJ2-7; 9 nucleotides match TRBD1. Trimming took 6 bases from V and 4 from J; bases not matched to a gene: 7. Germline lookup yields CDR1 SQVTM and CDR2 ANQGSEA. This CDR3 region has 13 residues. CDR3 residues: CSVRTGVEYEQYF. The CDR3 DNA reads as TGCAGCGTCCGGACAGGGGTTGAATACGAGCAGTACTTC.

This clonotype was found a few times. The gene calls are TRBV6-6 and TRBJ2-7; the D gene could be TRBD1 or TRBD2 (5 bases each). V was trimmed by 4 bases and J by 2 bases, leaving 12 bases between them. The germline CDR1 and CDR2 sequences are MNHNY and SVGAGI (reference sequence). This CDR3 spans 14 amino acids. The CDR3 DNA reads as TGTGCCAGCAGTTCCGGGACCACCCCCTACGAGCAGTACTTC. Translating it yields CASSSGTTPYEQYF.

This clonotype was seen a few times. J is TRBJ2-7 and V is TRBV5-1; D ambiguous. This CDR3 has 14 amino acids. Germline V CDR1 and CDR2: SGHRS, YFSETQ. V lost 4 bases to trimming and J lost 2 bases, with 13 bases between them. CDR3 loop: CASSPGSVAYEQYF. Written as DNA, the CDR3 is TGCGCCAGCAGCCCAGGTTCAGTAGCCTACGAGCAGTACTTC. The variable domain in full, completed from reference TRBV5-1 and TRBJ2-7, reads KAGVTQTPRYLIKTRGQQVTLSCSPISGHRSVSWYQQTPGQGLQFLFEYFSETQRNKGNFPGRFSGRQFSNSRSEMNVSTLELGDSALYLCASSPGSVAYEQYFGPGTRLTVT.

The V gene is TRBV5-1, the J gene TRBJ1-1, with D possibly TRBD1 on 6 matching bases. Germline CDR1 and CDR2: SGHRS and YFSETQ. With 1 base removed from V and 5 bases from J, the gap between germline ends came to 15 bases. The CDR3 sequence is 15 residues long. The CDR3 reads CASSLTGSMRTEAFF. The CDR3 DNA follows: TGCGCCAGCAGCTTGACAGGGTCGATGAGAACTGAAGCTTTCTTT.

CDR3: CASSRNENTEAFF. CDR3 DNA sequence: TGTGCCAGCTCACGGAACGAGAACACTGAAGCTTTCTTT. The gene calls are TRBV18 and TRBJ1-1; no clear D. The V and J ends lost 4 bases and 1 base respectively, with 7 bases between them. The CDR3 is 13 amino acids. CDR1 KGHSH and CDR2 LQKENI come from the germline V gene.

The V call is TRBV9, the J call TRBJ2-3; D uncertain. V was cut by 3 bases and J by 4 bases, with 9 bases left in between. Per germline, CDR1 SGDLS and CDR2 YYNGEE. The CDR3 has 13 amino acids. The CDR3 DNA is TGTGCCAGCAGCGAGGCCCCCCCAGATACGCAGTATTTT. As protein: CASSEAPPDTQYF.

The sample holds a few counts of this clonotype. The V and J genes are TRBV6-6 and TRBJ2-1; 10 nucleotides align to TRBD2. Unmatched junction bases numbered 7, after V lost 6 bases and J lost 8 bases. The germline V gene has CDR1 MNHNY and CDR2 SVGAGI (reference sequence). The CDR3 runs 14 residues. In DNA form, the CDR3 reads TGTGCCAGCAGATCCACCGGGACTAGCGATGAGCAGTTCTTC. Protein: CASRSTGTSDEQFF.

V is TRBV30 and J is TRBJ2-6, with 9 bases fitting TRBD2. Germline V gene lookup returns CDR1 GTSNPN and CDR2 SVGIG (reference sequence). The trim removed 4 bases at V and 4 bases at J, leaving 8 bases unmatched. This CDR3 spans 16 amino acids. This chain's CDR3 is CAWIAGGFHGANVLTF. CDR3 nucleotides: TGTGCCTGGATTGCGGGAGGGTTTCACGGGGCCAACGTCCTGACTTTC.

This clonotype was recorded at least ten times. This sequence joins TRBV7-2 and TRBJ2-1; 8 bases are a match to TRBD2. V dropped 1 base and J dropped 5; count of bases not matched to a gene: 4. CDR3 length: 15 residues. CDR1 SGHTA and CDR2 FQGNSA come from the germline V gene. CDR3 bases: TGTGCCAGCAGCTTAGTAGCGGGGCGCAACAATGAGCAGTTCTTC. It is translated as CASSLVAGRNNEQFF. Variable domain in full (rest from reference TRBV7-2 and TRBJ2-1): GAGVSQSPSNKVTEKGKDVELRCDPISGHTALYWYRQSLGQGLEFLIYFQGNSAPDKSGLPSDRFSAERTGGSVSTLTIQRTQQEDSAVYLCASSLVAGRNNEQFFGPGTRLTVL.

In its sample, this clonotype was seen many times. This chain links TRBV29-1 with TRBJ2-1; 9 positions agree with TRBD2. CDR1 and CDR2 from the germline V gene are SQVTM and ANQGSEA. The CDR3 runs 13 residues. J lost 7 bases, V lost 5 bases, and 6 bases had no gene match. The CDR3 protein is CSVRREGGNEQFF. The DNA of the CDR3 is TGCAGCGTTAGGCGGGAGGGTGGTAATGAGCAGTTCTTC.

This clonotype was detected only a few times. This sequence joins TRBV6-2 or TRBV6-3 and TRBJ1-6, with 8 nucleotides matching TRBD1. Trimming at V came to 5 bases and at J to 8 bases, leaving 8 bases not matched to a gene. Germline loops: CDR1 MNHEY, CDR2 SVGEGT. The CDR3 has 15 amino acids. The CDR3 coding sequence is TGTGCCAGCAGTAAAGGAGGACAGGGACATTCACCCCTCCACTTT. Translation: CASSKGGQGHSPLHF.

There are many counts of this clonotype. CDR3 DNA sequence: TGTGCCATCAGCCAAGGGATCTCTGGGGCCAACGTCCTGACTTTC. Amino acid sequence: CAISQGISGANVLTF. The chain joins TRBV10-3 to TRBJ2-6; the D is unclear. The CDR3 loop spans 15 amino acids. Germline CDR1 and CDR2: ENHRY and SYGVKD. The V and J ends lost 6 bases and 0 bases respectively, with 9 bases between them.

This clonotype was counted many times. The rearrangement links TRBV4-3 to TRBJ2-1; TRBD2 matches at 11 bases. This CDR3 has 17 residues. Per the germline V gene, CDR1 is LGHNA and CDR2 is YSLEER. J was trimmed by 4 bases and V by 0 bases; bases with no gene match: 5. DNA for the CDR3: TGCGCCAGCAGCCAAGATATAGCGGGAGGGCCGTACAATGAGCAGTTCTTC. Its translation: CASSQDIAGGPYNEQFF.

CDR3 region: CASCLQGVTGELFF. In DNA, the CDR3 is TGTGCCAGTTGCCTGCAGGGCGTCACCGGGGAGCTGTTTTTT. J is TRBJ2-2 and V is TRBV19; D may be TRBD1 (5 bases). Trimming pared 8 bases from V and 4 bases from J, leaving 14 bases between. The germline gives CDR1 LNHDA, CDR2 SQIVND (reference sequence). The CDR3 spans 14 residues.

The J gene is TRBJ2-2, the V gene TRBV24-1, with D possibly matching TRBD2 (5 bases). The CDR3 consists of 15 residues. Trimming stripped 2 bases from V and 0 bases from J, with 6 bases between. Germline V lookup: CDR1 KGHDR, CDR2 SFDVKD. CDR3 nucleotide sequence: TGTGCCACCAGTGATTCCGGGACGAACACCGGGGAGCTGTTTTTT. Translating it yields CATSDSGTNTGELFF.